A single sample gave rise to the 21 T cell receptor beta chains below, sequenced in a study of immune characterization of retroperitoneal liposarcoma. TCRdb independently ran MiXCR on the PCR reads; one entry per CDR3 protein. The sample contains about 10,000 distinct CDR3 sequences, 37% of which appear only once. The sample comprised tumor tissue. Every receptor here comes from a female donor with retroperitoneal liposarcoma.

This chain uses TRBV6-5 with TRBJ2-5; TRBD2 aligns across 11 bases. With the DNA end fitting TRBJ2-7 better, the J assignment may be wrong. The germline V gene has CDR1 MNHEY and CDR2 SVGAGI. CDR3 length: 16 amino acids. The CDR3 DNA sequence: TGTGCCAGCAGTGATTTCCTAGCGGGAGGCACCTACGAGCAGTACTTC. It codes for CASSDFLAGGTYEQYF.

This clonotype was detected a few times. V usage is TRBV7-2 and J usage is TRBJ2-7; a possible D gene is TRBD1 (5 bases). With 5 bases removed from V and 3 bases from J, the gap between germline ends came to 11 bases. The germline CDR1 and CDR2 sequences are SGHTA and FQGNSA. The CDR3 length is 13 residues. The CDR3 sequence is CASSRRQNYEQYF. The DNA of the CDR3 is TGTGCCAGCAGCCGGCGACAGAACTACGAGCAGTACTTC.

The rearrangement links TRBV7-6 to TRBJ1-1; 7 bases line up with TRBD1. The V gene end was trimmed by 6 bases and the J gene end by 4 bases; junction bases not matched to a gene: 5. This CDR3 comprises 13 residues. Germline CDR1 SGHVS, CDR2 FNYEAQ. CDR3 nucleotide sequence: TGTGCCAGCAGGCCAGGGGGGGGCACTGAAGCTTTCTTT. Translated: CASRPGGGTEAFF.

This clonotype was picked up a small number of times. This chain links TRBV27 with TRBJ2-1, with TRBD2 matching over 10 bases. CDR3 size: 17 residues. Germline V gene data show CDR1 as MNHEY and CDR2 as SMNVEV (reference sequence). With 6 bases clipped from V and 0 bases from J, the junction kept 8 bases outside the gene matches. In DNA form, the CDR3 reads TGTGCCAGCAGCGCGGGACTAGCGATTAGCTCCTACAATGAGCAGTTCTTC. Protein: CASSAGLAISSYNEQFF.

This clonotype has only a few counts. This chain joins TRBV27 and TRBJ2-1; 10 bases align to TRBD2. Germline values: CDR1 MNHEY, CDR2 SMNVEV (reference sequence). The J segment lost 6 bases and the V segment lost 5 bases, leaving 7 bases of the junction unmatched. The CDR3 consists of 15 residues. The chain's CDR3 is CASSPGTSEFNEQFF. The CDR3 coding sequence is TGTGCCAGCAGTCCCGGGACTAGCGAATTCAATGAGCAGTTCTTC.

Sample share makes this clonotype large (0.1 to 1%). Here the CDR3 reads CASSLASSGSSYSYEQYF. As DNA, the CDR3 is TGTGCCAGCAGCTTAGCTTCTAGCGGGAGTTCCTACTCCTACGAGCAGTACTTC. The chain uses TRBV7-2 and TRBJ2-7; TRBD2 matches at 10 bases. J lost 0 bases, V lost 0 bases, and 8 bases had no gene match. The CDR3 is 18 amino acids. Germline CDR1 reads SGHTA; CDR2 reads FQGNSA.

The chain carries TRBV11-2 and TRBJ2-3, with 7 bases fitting TRBD2. The CDR3 totals 15 residues. V was clipped by 1 base and J by 4 bases; unmatched bases: 5. CDR1 and CDR2 from the germline V gene are SGHAT and FQNNGV. Here the CDR3 reads CASSLAGGGADTQYF. The DNA of the CDR3 is TGTGCCAGCAGCTTAGCGGGGGGTGGGGCAGATACGCAGTATTTT.

The table lists this clonotype with many counts. The chain has TRBV6-6 and TRBJ2-2, with D hard to call. CDR1 MNHNY and CDR2 SVGAGI come from the germline V gene (reference sequence). V was cut by 3 bases and J by 4 bases, with 9 bases left in between. The CDR3 is 14 residues long. The CDR3 spells CASSYTASTGELFF. CDR3 in DNA: TGTGCCAGCAGTTATACCGCGTCCACCGGGGAGCTGTTTTTT.

The V call is TRBV10-2, the J call TRBJ2-1, with unresolved D. The V end lost 3 bases, the J end lost 0 bases, and 9 bases lay between the germline ends. The length of the CDR3 is 15 residues. Germline-derived CDR1 and CDR2 are WSHSY and SAAADI. This CDR3 is CASSDPTISYNEQFF. CDR3 DNA sequence: TGCGCCAGCAGTGACCCGACAATCTCCTACAATGAGCAGTTCTTC.

V is TRBV12-3 or TRBV12-4 and J is TRBJ2-3; 11 bases are a match to TRBD2. Trimming removed 5 bases from V and 2 bases from J; junction bases left unmatched: 6. The CDR3 totals 16 residues. The CDR3 here is CASSPGLAVATDTQYF. CDR3 bases: TGTGCCAGCAGTCCGGGACTAGCGGTAGCCACAGATACGCAGTATTTT.

This clonotype was observed at least ten times. V is TRBV6-1 and J is TRBJ1-5; a possible D gene is TRBD1 (5 bases). CDR3 length: 14 residues. Trimming stripped 6 bases from V and 3 bases from J, with 12 bases between. CDR1 and CDR2 from the germline V gene are MNHNS and SASEGT. The CDR3 reads CASSDSGNNQPQHF. As DNA, the CDR3 is TGTGCCAGCAGCGACAGCGGTAACAATCAGCCCCAGCATTTT.

The gene calls are TRBV6-5 and TRBJ2-5; TRBD1 aligns across 10 bases. The CDR3 contains 13 residues. V trimming: 5 bases; J trimming: 11 bases; junction bases outside the gene matches: 8. From germline, CDR1 is MNHEY and CDR2 SVGAGI. The DNA for the CDR3 is TGTGCCAGCAGTCGACAGGGGGCGGCGGAGCAGTACTTC. Protein sequence: CASSRQGAAEQYF.

A single count supports this clonotype. V gene TRBV6-1 combines with J gene TRBJ2-1; tentatively, D is TRBD1 or TRBD2 (5 bases each). From germline, CDR1 is MNHNS and CDR2 SASEGT. V shed 6 bases and J shed 15 bases, with 24 bases lying between them. This CDR3 comprises 14 residues. The CDR3 DNA is TGTGCCAGCAGACCGGGACCTCCGGAAGGAAGGCGGTTCTTC. Its translation: CASRPGPPEGRRFF.

This clonotype was detected once. With a much larger clone just one base away, this may be a read error. The CDR3, as DNA: TGTGCCAGCAGATTAATCGTCCCCTCCTACAATGAGCAGTTCTTC. Encoded protein: CASRLIVPSYNEQFF. This sequence joins TRBV7-3 and TRBJ2-1; D unclear. Germline V gives CDR1 SGHTA, CDR2 FQGTGA. CDR3 length: 15 amino acids.

Within the sample, this clonotype is medium-sized. This rearrangement joins TRBV11-3 to TRBJ2-7, with D perhaps given as TRBD1 or TRBD2 (5 bases each). This CDR3 contains 15 residues. The germline V gene encodes CDR1 SGHNT and CDR2 YENEEA. V was pared by 5 bases and J by 3 bases, with 17 bases between. The chain's CDR3 is CASSPLGVLSYEQYF. CDR3 coding DNA: TGTGCCAGCAGCCCCCTGGGGGTATTGAGCTACGAGCAGTACTTC. Supplemented by reference TRBV11-3 and TRBJ2-7, the full variable domain reads EAGVVQSPRYKIIEKKQPVAFWCNPISGHNTLYWYLQNLGQGPELLIRYENEEAVDDSQLPKDRFSAERLKGVDSTLKIQPAELGDSAVYLCASSPLGVLSYEQYFGPGTRLTVT.

V and J are TRBV27 and TRBJ2-1; D unresolved. Between the trimmed V and J ends, which lost 6 bases and 10 bases, there was a span of 13 bases. The CDR3 is 12 amino acids. CDR1 and CDR2 (germline): MNHEY, SMNVEV (reference sequence). As DNA, the CDR3 is TGTGCCAGCAGAAACAATCAGTTAGAGCAGTTCTTC. Protein: CASRNNQLEQFF.

The chain links TRBV10-2 to TRBJ2-5, with 7 bases lining up with TRBD2. The J call is in doubt because the DNA end fits TRBJ2-7 better. The germline V gene has CDR1 WSHSY and CDR2 SAAADI. The CDR3 sequence is 14 residues long. The CDR3 region is CASSLFGGGYEQYF. In DNA form, the CDR3 reads TGCGCCAGCAGTCTCTTTGGGGGGGGCTACGAGCAGTACTTC.

This clonotype was recorded once. This chain links TRBV27 with TRBJ2-3; D is undetermined. The germline V gene has CDR1 MNHEY and CDR2 SMNVEV (reference sequence). This CDR3 is built from 14 residues. Trimming stripped 2 bases from V and 4 bases from J, with 10 bases between. The CDR3 nucleotides are TGTGCCAGCAGTTTACTCGGGTTGGCAGATACGCAGTATTTT. Its translation: CASSLLGLADTQYF.

The J gene is TRBJ2-5, the V gene TRBV12-5, with D possibly TRBD2 on 5 matching bases. The end of the DNA aligns better with TRBJ2-1, so the J call may be wrong. Germline V gene data show CDR1 as LGHNT and CDR2 as FRNRAP. The CDR3 is made up of 12 amino acids. The CDR3 DNA is TGTGCTAGTGGAAAGGACTTTTTTCAGCAGTTCTTC. It translates to CASGKDFFQQFF.

The CDR3 loop reads CASSLWFQATSGRAGYEQYF. The CDR3 nucleotides are TGTGCCAGCAGTTTATGGTTCCAGGCTACTAGCGGGAGGGCCGGCTACGAGCAGTACTTC. The chain carries TRBV27 and TRBJ2-1; 13 positions match TRBD2. The J call is doubtful: the DNA matches TRBJ2-7 better. Germline assignment: CDR1 MNHEY and CDR2 SMNVEV (reference sequence). This CDR3 is built from 20 residues.

The chain is built from TRBV6-6 and TRBJ2-3; 10 positions agree with TRBD2. TRBJ2-1 matches the DNA end more closely, so the J call is doubtful. This CDR3 comprises 15 residues. Per the germline V gene, CDR1 is MNHNY and CDR2 is SVGAGI (reference sequence). The CDR3 region is CASSYSSSGSFEQFF. CDR3 coding DNA: TGTGCCAGCAGTTACTCTTCTAGCGGGAGTTTCGAGCAGTTCTTC.